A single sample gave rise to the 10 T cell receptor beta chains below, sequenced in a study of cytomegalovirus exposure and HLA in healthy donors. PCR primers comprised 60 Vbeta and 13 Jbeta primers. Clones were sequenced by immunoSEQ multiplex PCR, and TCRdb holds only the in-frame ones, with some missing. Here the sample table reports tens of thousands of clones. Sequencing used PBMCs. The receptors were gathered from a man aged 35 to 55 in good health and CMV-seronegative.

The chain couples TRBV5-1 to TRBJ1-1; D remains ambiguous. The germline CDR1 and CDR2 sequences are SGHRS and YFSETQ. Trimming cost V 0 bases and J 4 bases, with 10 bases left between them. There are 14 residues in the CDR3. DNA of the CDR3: TGCGCCAGCAGCTTGGTCAGTCGTCCCACTGAAGCTTTCTTT. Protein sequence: CASSLVSRPTEAFF.

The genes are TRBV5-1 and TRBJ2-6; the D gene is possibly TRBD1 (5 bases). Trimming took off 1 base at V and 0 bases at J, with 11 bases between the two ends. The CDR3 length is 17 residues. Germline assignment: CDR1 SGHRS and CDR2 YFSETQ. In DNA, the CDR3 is TGCGCCAGCAGCTTGTCAGGGATCACCTCTGGGGCCAACGTCCTGACTTTC. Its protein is CASSLSGITSGANVLTF. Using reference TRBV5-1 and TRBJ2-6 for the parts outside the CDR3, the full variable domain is KAGVTQTPRYLIKTRGQQVTLSCSPISGHRSVSWYQQTPGQGLQFLFEYFSETQRNKGNFPGRFSGRQFSNSRSEMNVSTLELGDSALYLCASSLSGITSGANVLTFGAGSRLTVL.

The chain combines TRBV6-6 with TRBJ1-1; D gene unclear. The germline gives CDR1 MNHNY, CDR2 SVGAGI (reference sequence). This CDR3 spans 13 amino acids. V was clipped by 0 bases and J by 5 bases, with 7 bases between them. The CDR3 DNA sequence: TGTGCCAGCAGTTACTCGAAACGGACTGAAGCTTTCTTT. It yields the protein CASSYSKRTEAFF.

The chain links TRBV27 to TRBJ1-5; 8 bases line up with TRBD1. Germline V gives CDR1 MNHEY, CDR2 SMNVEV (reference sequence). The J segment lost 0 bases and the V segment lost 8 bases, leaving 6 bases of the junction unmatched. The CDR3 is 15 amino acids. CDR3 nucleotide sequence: TGTGCCAGCCGGGACAGGAGATTTAGCAATCAGCCCCAGCATTTT. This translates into CASRDRRFSNQPQHF.

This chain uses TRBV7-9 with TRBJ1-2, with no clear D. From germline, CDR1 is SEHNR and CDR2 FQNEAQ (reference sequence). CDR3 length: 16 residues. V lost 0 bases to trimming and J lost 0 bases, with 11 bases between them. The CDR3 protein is CASSLARPQANYGYTF. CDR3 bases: TGTGCCAGCAGCTTAGCGCGGCCTCAAGCTAACTATGGCTACACCTTC.

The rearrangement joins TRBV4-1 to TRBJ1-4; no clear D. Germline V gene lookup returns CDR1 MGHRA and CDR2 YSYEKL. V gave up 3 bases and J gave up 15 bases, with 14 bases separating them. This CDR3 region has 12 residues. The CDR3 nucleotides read TGCGCCAGCAGCCAGGGTTCGCAAGAGGTGTTTTTT. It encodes CASSQGSQEVFF.

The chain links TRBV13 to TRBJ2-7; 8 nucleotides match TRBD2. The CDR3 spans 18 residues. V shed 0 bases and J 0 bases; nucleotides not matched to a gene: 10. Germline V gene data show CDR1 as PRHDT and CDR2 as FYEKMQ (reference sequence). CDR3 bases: TGTGCCAGCAGCTTAGGATTCGGGGGGGCAGCCAGCTCCTACGAGCAGTACTTC. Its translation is CASSLGFGGAASSYEQYF.

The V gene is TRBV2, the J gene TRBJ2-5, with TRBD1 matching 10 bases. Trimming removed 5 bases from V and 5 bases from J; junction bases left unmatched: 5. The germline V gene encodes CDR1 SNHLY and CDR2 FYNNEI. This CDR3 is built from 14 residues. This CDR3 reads CASSRDRGRETQYF. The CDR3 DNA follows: TGTGCCAGCAGTCGAGACAGGGGGCGGGAGACCCAGTACTTC.

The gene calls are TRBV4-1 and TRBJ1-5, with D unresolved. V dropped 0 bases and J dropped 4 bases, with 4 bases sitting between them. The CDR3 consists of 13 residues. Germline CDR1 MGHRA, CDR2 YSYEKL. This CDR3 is CASSQDQNQPQHF. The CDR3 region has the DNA TGCGCCAGCAGCCAAGATCAGAATCAGCCCCAGCATTTT.

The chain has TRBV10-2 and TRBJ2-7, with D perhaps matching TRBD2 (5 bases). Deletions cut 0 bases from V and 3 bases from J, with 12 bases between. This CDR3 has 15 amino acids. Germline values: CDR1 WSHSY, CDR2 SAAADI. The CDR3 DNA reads TGCGCCAGCAGTGAGTCAGCGGCAGGATACTACGAGCAGTACTTC. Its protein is CASSESAAGYYEQYF.